The sequence of this TCR beta chain was determined in a study of cytomegalovirus exposure and HLA in healthy donors. Study-level points and caveats: Being productive about 87% or about 30% of the time was typical of most TCR beta V segments in an earlier analysis.

The PCR used 60 Vbeta and 13 Jbeta primers. Clones were read by immunoSEQ multiplex PCR, and TCRdb kept only the in-frame ones, dropping some. The table has roughly 150,000 clones, 70% seen once. As to this clone: Its antigen is still unknown.

The V end lost 4 bases, the J end lost 0 bases, and 8 bases lay between the germline ends. The CDR3 is 13 residues long. Per the germline V gene, CDR1 is SQVTM and CDR2 is ANQGSEA. The TCR sequence derives from a woman in her fifties or sixties in good health and CMV-seropositive. The rearrangement links TRBV29-1 to TRBJ2-3, with D uncertain. The sample was PBMCs. CDR3 region: CSVVSSSTDTQYF. Written as DNA, the CDR3 is TGCAGCGTTGTGTCCTCTAGCACAGATACGCAGTATTTT.